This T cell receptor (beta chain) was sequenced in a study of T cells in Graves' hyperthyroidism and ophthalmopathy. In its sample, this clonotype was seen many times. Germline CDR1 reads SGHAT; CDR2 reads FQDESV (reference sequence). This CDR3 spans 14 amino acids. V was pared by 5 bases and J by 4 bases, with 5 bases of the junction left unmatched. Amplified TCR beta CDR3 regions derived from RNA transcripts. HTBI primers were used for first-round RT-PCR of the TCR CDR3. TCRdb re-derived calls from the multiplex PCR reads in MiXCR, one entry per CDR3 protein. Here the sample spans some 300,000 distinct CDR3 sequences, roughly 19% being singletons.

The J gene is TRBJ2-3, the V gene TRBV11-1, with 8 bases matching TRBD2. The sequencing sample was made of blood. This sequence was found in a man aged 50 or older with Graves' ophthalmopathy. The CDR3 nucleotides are TGTGCCAGCAGCCTGGGACTAGGTCCAGATACGCAGTATTTT. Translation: CASSLGLGPDTQYF.